The 2 T cell receptor beta chains below all came from one sample that was sequenced in a study of response to subunit inactivated influenza vaccine (dated by TCRdb to the late 2010s). The intended sense of this specimen's time point label: around 45 days after influenza vaccine administration. The method was RT-PCR. Sequencing was carried out with an Illumina HiSeq 2500. TCRdb itself trimmed the public reads at Q25 with fastp, ran MiXCR and retained productive beta chains. Every entry covers one CDR3 protein and lists the most common genes and DNA from its rows. The sample yields fewer than 650,000 distinct CDR3 sequences; about an eighth were counted once. The ten largest clones take up around 13% of the sample. The sample here was PBMCs from blood, taken 40 to 50 days after vaccination. The source of these receptors is a middle-aged man who received an inactivated influenza vaccine. Donor details come from another sample of the same person, matched by shared clones.

In this sample, this clonotype turned up a few times. V usage is TRBV6-2 or TRBV6-3 and J usage is TRBJ1-1; D is undetermined. The CDR3 runs 11 residues. In germline, CDR1 is MNHEY, CDR2 SVGEGT. The V end lost 10 bases, the J end lost 4 bases, and 10 bases lay between the germline ends. The chain's CDR3 is CATSFSTEAFF. Here the CDR3 DNA reads TGTGCCACCTCCTTTTCCACTGAAGCTTTCTTT.

This clonotype has just a few counts. The rearrangement joins TRBV10-3 to TRBJ2-1; D is possibly TRBD2 (6 bases). Trimming pared 8 bases from V and 0 bases from J, leaving 8 bases between. Looked up from germline, CDR1 is ENHRY and CDR2 is SYGVKD. The CDR3 extends over 13 amino acids. DNA for the CDR3: TGTGCCATCGGGGGGTTCTCCTACAATGAGCAGTTCTTC. It yields the protein CAIGGFSYNEQFF.